This T cell receptor (beta chain) appears in the sequencing data of a study of blood T cell repertoires in COVID-19. For the study at large: Samples of COVID-19 (acute and convalescent) were obtained from the United States, Italy and Spain. PBMCs, B-cell-depleted T cells, or T cells were the source of the cDNA or gDNA that made up the material.

This CDR3 spans 12 amino acids. V shed 2 bases and J shed 6 bases, with 7 bases lying between them. CDR1 and CDR2 (germline): LGHDT, YNNKEL (reference sequence). Authors' methods: Scientists estimated how many nucleated cells there were by amplifying reference gene primers. Sequencing was performed with immunoSEQ multiplex PCR; in TCRdb, only in-frame clones are kept and a portion is missing. V, J and clone size are those of that table, while D and trimming were read from the DNA. Of a few hundred thousand clones detected, approximately 88% appear once; the ten largest clones hold under 6.5%. Sequenced: peripheral blood. The clonotype was recovered from a man between 18 and 35 years old who had recovered from COVID-19. The chain employs TRBV3-1 (or the pseudogene TRBV3-2) and TRBJ1-1; the D is unclear. The CDR3 spells CASSQYFAEAFF. CDR3 DNA: TGTGCCAGCAGCCAATACTTTGCTGAAGCTTTCTTT.